The 3 T cell receptor beta chains given below trace back to one sample, sequenced in a study of T cells in Graves' hyperthyroidism and ophthalmopathy. RNA transcripts served as the template for amplifying TCR beta CDR3 regions. The primer set for the first-round RT-PCR of the TCR CDR3 was HTBI. TCRdb recomputed calls from the multiplex PCR reads with MiXCR, one row per CDR3 protein. The profile shows 600,000 or so distinct CDR3 sequences, 12% to 15% of them singletons. Material: blood. The receptors were sampled from a woman aged 18 to 35 with Graves' ophthalmopathy.

This clonotype has just a few counts. The chain employs TRBV4-1 and TRBJ1-1, with 10 bases that match TRBD1. With V trimmed by 4 bases and J by 0 bases, 2 bases remained unmatched. Germline CDR1 reads MGHRA; CDR2 reads YSYEKL. The CDR3 extends over 15 amino acids. The CDR3 DNA reads TGCGCCAGCAGCCGAGGGACAGGGGTGAACACTGAAGCTTTCTTT. Amino acids: CASSRGTGVNTEAFF.

This clonotype was seen a few times. This rearrangement joins TRBV4-1 to TRBJ2-7; 7 positions match TRBD1. This CDR3 is built from 14 residues. The V and J ends lost 0 bases and 6 bases, in that order; junction bases with no gene match: 5. The germline V gene has CDR1 MGHRA and CDR2 YSYEKL. The CDR3 loop reads CASSQEQGMSEQYF. The CDR3 coding sequence is TGCGCCAGCAGCCAAGAACAGGGGATGAGCGAGCAGTACTTC.

This clonotype appeared many times. This chain uses TRBV29-1 with TRBJ2-3; 8 positions match TRBD1. V was pared by 6 bases and J by 1 base, with 6 bases of the junction left unmatched. The CDR3 has 14 amino acids. The germline V gene encodes CDR1 SQVTM and CDR2 ANQGSEA. The CDR3 sequence is CSVGTGIGTDTQYF. CDR3 nucleotides: TGCAGCGTGGGGACAGGAATAGGCACAGATACGCAGTATTTT.